This T cell receptor (beta chain) was retrieved from a study of cytomegalovirus exposure and HLA in healthy donors. Study information: Roughly 179 million T cells yielded more than 90 million unique TCR beta sequences, as an earlier analysis found. Whole-study results and caveats: Per a prior analysis, the majority of TCR beta V segments were productive roughly 87% or roughly 30% of the time. Several of the most significant clusters were apparently associated with common viral pathogens in a later analysis.

The PCR was carried out with 60 Vbeta primers and 13 Jbeta primers. TCRdb's table, derived via immunoSEQ multiplex PCR, lists solely in-frame clones and lacks some. The table includes about 150,000 clones, 70% to 90% detected once. Between the trimmed V and J ends, which lost 1 base and 2 bases, there was a span of 10 bases. CDR1 and CDR2 from the germline V gene are SGHAT and FQNNGV. The CDR3 is 15 amino acids. Worth noting for this clone: The target antigen is unknown.

This chain uses TRBV11-2 with TRBJ2-3; D uncertain. This receptor was obtained from a man aged 30 to 45 in good health and CMV-seropositive. The source material was PBMCs. CDR3 in DNA: TGTGCCAGCAGCTTAGGTAGTTACCCCACAGATACGCAGTATTTT. Protein: CASSLGSYPTDTQYF. The full variable domain, completed using reference TRBV11-2 and TRBJ2-3, is EAGVAQSPRYKIIEKRQSVAFWCNPISGHATLYWYQQILGQGPKLLIQFQNNGVVDDSQLPKDRFSAERLKGVDSTLKIQPAKLEDSAVYLCASSLGSYPTDTQYFGPGTRLTVL.